The 26 T cell receptor beta chains listed next were all sequenced from one sample in a study of yellow fever vaccine responses in identical twins. Via MiXCR, TCRdb re-called the RT-PCR reads, giving one row per CDR3 protein. The sample contains some 5,900 distinct CDR3 sequences, about three quarters of which appear only once. The sample was T cells from blood (PBMCs), unsorted or a sorted subset (not recorded which), taken before or after yellow fever vaccination (not recorded which). The receptors derive from a woman between 18 and 30 years old who received the yellow fever vaccine.

This chain links TRBV10-3 with TRBJ2-7, with D possibly being TRBD2 (6 bases). Germline V lookup: CDR1 ENHRY, CDR2 SYGVKD. The V end lost 3 bases, the J end lost 4 bases, and 13 bases lay between the germline ends. The CDR3 extends over 14 amino acids. The CDR3 bases are TGTGCCATCAGTGACGGGACGGGAGCATACGAGCAGTACTTC. Translating it yields CAISDGTGAYEQYF.

This CDR3 reads CASSETGRYGYTF. CDR3 nucleotides: TGCGCCAGCAGTGAGACAGGGCGGTATGGCTACACCTTC. The chain links TRBV10-1 to TRBJ1-2; perhaps TRBD1 as D (6 bases). Germline values: CDR1 WNHNN, CDR2 SYGVQD (reference sequence). The CDR3 covers 13 residues. Between the trimmed V and J ends, which lost 2 bases and 5 bases, there was a span of 9 bases.

This clonotype was detected only a few times. V and J are TRBV15 and TRBJ1-5; D not certain. Germline assignment: CDR1 LNHNV and CDR2 YYDKDF (reference sequence). V lost 0 bases, J lost 2 bases, and 11 bases lay in between. The CDR3 sequence is 16 residues long. CDR3 DNA: TGTGCCACCAGCAGAGATCGAGGGTTAGGCAATCAGCCCCAGCATTTT. Its translation is CATSRDRGLGNQPQHF.

The chain is built from TRBV2 and TRBJ2-5; either TRBD1 or TRBD2 may supply D (7 bases each). Trimming left V 4 bases short and J 4 bases short, with 22 bases between. Germline CDR1 is SNHLY and CDR2 is FYNNEI. There are 17 residues in the CDR3. The CDR3, as DNA: TGTGCCAGCAGTGCCCGTTCCAGACAGGGAGGGACAGAGACCCAGTACTTC. It encodes CASSARSRQGGTETQYF.

The rearrangement links TRBV9 to TRBJ2-2; 7 nucleotides agree with TRBD2. The CDR3 contains 17 residues. The J segment lost 5 bases and the V segment lost 0 bases, leaving 10 bases of the junction unmatched. CDR1 is SGDLS and CDR2 is YYNGEE in the germline V gene. CDR3 loop: CASSVGLGGSKTGELFF. For the CDR3, the DNA is TGTGCCAGCAGCGTAGGTTTAGGCGGGAGCAAAACCGGGGAGCTGTTTTTT.

This clonotype was seen only once. The chain uses TRBV10-3 and TRBJ2-1; maybe TRBD2 (5 bases). Germline V lookup: CDR1 ENHRY, CDR2 SYGVKD. CDR3 size: 17 residues. Trimming removed 3 bases at V and 7 bases at J, with 22 bases between. CDR3 sequence reads: CAISDAGKRNSGNEQFF. The CDR3 nucleotides read TGTGCCATCAGTGACGCCGGGAAGCGGAATTCGGGGAATGAGCAGTTCTTC.

This clonotype has just one count. The genes are TRBV11-3 and TRBJ2-1; 7 bases line up with TRBD2. Unmatched junction bases numbered 4, after V lost 5 bases and J lost 0 bases. The CDR3 sequence is 15 residues long. The germline V gene encodes CDR1 SGHNT and CDR2 YENEEA. The CDR3 here is CASSPGLSSYNEQFF. DNA for the CDR3: TGTGCCAGCAGCCCGGGACTATCCTCCTACAATGAGCAGTTCTTC.

CDR3: CASSPWTSGRVSTDTQYF. CDR3 sequence (DNA): TGTGCCAGCAGCCCCTGGACTAGCGGGAGAGTGAGCACAGATACGCAGTATTTT. V gene TRBV11-3 combines with J gene TRBJ2-3; the match to TRBD2 covers 13 bases. Per the germline V gene, CDR1 is SGHNT and CDR2 is YENEEA. The ends lost 5 bases at V and 0 bases at J; junction bases unmatched: 8. CDR3 size: 18 residues. The full variable domain, with the rest looked up from reference TRBV11-3 and TRBJ2-3, is EAGVVQSPRYKIIEKKQPVAFWCNPISGHNTLYWYLQNLGQGPELLIRYENEEAVDDSQLPKDRFSAERLKGVDSTLKIQPAELGDSAVYLCASSPWTSGRVSTDTQYFGPGTRLTVL.

The chain links TRBV29-1 to TRBJ2-7, with a tentative D call TRBD1 (5 bases). The CDR3 extends over 14 amino acids. V was pared by 0 bases and J by 2 bases, with 11 bases between. Germline values: CDR1 SQVTM, CDR2 ANQGSEA. This CDR3 reads CSVEEPGMTYEQYF. The CDR3, as DNA: TGCAGCGTTGAAGAGCCAGGGATGACCTACGAGCAGTACTTC.

The rearrangement links TRBV6-1 to TRBJ2-7; 7 bases agree with TRBD1. Germline lookup yields CDR1 MNHNS and CDR2 SASEGT. V shed 6 bases, J shed 2 bases, and the junction held 1 base outside the gene matches. This CDR3 spans 12 amino acids. Here the CDR3 DNA reads TGTGCCAGCAGGACAGGGACCTACGAGCAGTACTTC. Its protein product is CASRTGTYEQYF.

A word on this clonotype: Germline and junction disagree at one end, which may indicate a read error. This chain joins TRBV29-1 and TRBJ1-1; tentatively, D is TRBD1 (5 bases). Germline-derived CDR1 and CDR2 are SQVTM and ANQGSEA. This CDR3 contains 13 residues. In DNA, the CDR3 is TGCAGCGCCTCGACAGACACGAACACTGAAGCTTCCTTT. Protein: CSASTDTNTEASF.

The J gene is TRBJ1-2, the V gene TRBV11-1, with 8 bases aligning to TRBD1. This CDR3 is built from 15 residues. V shed 4 bases and J 4 bases; nucleotides not matched to a gene: 8. Germline loops: CDR1 SGHAT, CDR2 FQDESV (reference sequence). CDR3 residues: CASSWQGAPSYGYTF. The DNA of the CDR3 is TGTGCCAGCAGCTGGCAGGGGGCGCCCAGCTATGGCTACACCTTC.

CDR3 residues: CASSLEGYEQYF. The DNA for the CDR3 is TGTGCCAGCAGTTTGGAGGGCTACGAGCAGTACTTC. The V gene is TRBV28, the J gene TRBJ2-7; tentatively, D is TRBD2 (6 bases). The CDR3 is 12 amino acids. Trimming left V 3 bases short and J 3 bases short, with 6 bases between. Germline V CDR1 and CDR2: MDHEN, SYDVKM. Filled out from reference TRBV28 and TRBJ2-7, the complete variable domain reads DVKVTQSSRYLVKRTGEKVFLECVQDMDHENMFWYRQDPGLGLRLIYFSYDVKMKEKGDIPEGYSVSREKKERFSLILESASTNQTSMYLCASSLEGYEQYFGPGTRLTVT.

The rearrangement links TRBV6-1 to TRBJ2-1; the D gene is possibly TRBD2 (5 bases). V was trimmed by 2 bases and J by 8 bases, leaving 10 bases between them. This CDR3 is 13 amino acids long. The germline gives CDR1 MNHNS, CDR2 SASEGT. CDR3 residues: CASSEPGFYEQFF. The DNA of the CDR3 is TGTGCCAGCAGTGAACCGGGATTTTATGAGCAGTTCTTC.

The count of this clonotype is one. J is TRBJ1-5 and V is TRBV5-1; 9 positions agree with TRBD1. CDR3 length equals 14 residues. V lost 4 bases and J lost 4; bases outside the gene matches: 3. Germline V gives CDR1 SGHRS, CDR2 YFSETQ. The CDR3 sequence: CASSKGQGNQPQHF. CDR3 nucleotides: TGCGCCAGCAGCAAAGGACAGGGGAATCAGCCCCAGCATTTT.

CDR3 coding DNA: TGTGCCATCCCCCAGGGACACACAGATACGCAGTATTTT. It translates to CAIPQGHTDTQYF. V usage is TRBV13 and J usage is TRBJ2-3; tentative D call: TRBD1 (6 bases). V lost 10 bases to trimming and J lost 2 bases, with 13 bases between them. The CDR3 is 13 amino acids. The germline CDR1 and CDR2 sequences are PRHDT and FYEKMQ (reference sequence).

The gene calls are TRBV4-2 and TRBJ1-1; D possibly corresponds to TRBD1 (5 bases). There are 16 residues in the CDR3. V shed 0 bases and J shed 5 bases, with 16 bases lying between them. In germline, CDR1 is LGHNA, CDR2 YNFKEQ. The CDR3 DNA reads as TGTGCCAGCAGCCAAGATAGGGCCGGGGGTGTAACTGAAGCTTTCTTT. It translates to CASSQDRAGGVTEAFF.

This chain links TRBV12-3 or TRBV12-4 with TRBJ2-7; 7 bases are a match to TRBD2. The CDR3 spans 15 residues. V dropped 4 bases and J dropped 2; count of bases not matched to a gene: 8. The CDR3 reads CASSWGGASPYEQYF. CDR3 nucleotide sequence: TGTGCCAGCAGTTGGGGAGGGGCATCACCCTACGAGCAGTACTTC.

CDR3 region: CASSLSGTPYNEQFF. CDR3 coding DNA: TGTGCCAGTAGTTTATCCGGGACACCCTACAATGAGCAGTTCTTC. The chain joins TRBV19 to TRBJ2-1; the D gene is possibly TRBD1 (6 bases). This CDR3 region has 15 residues. Germline-derived CDR1 and CDR2 are LNHDA and SQIVND (reference sequence). The ends were cut back, 5 bases at V and 2 bases at J, with 13 bases in the middle.

The chain couples TRBV10-1 to TRBJ1-3; D unresolved. The CDR3 is 14 amino acids. The V gene lost 4 bases and the J gene lost 0 bases, with 7 bases spanning the gap. Germline loops: CDR1 WNHNN, CDR2 SYGVQD (reference sequence). This CDR3 reads CASSGPGSGNTIYF. The CDR3 nucleotides read TGCGCCAGCAGTGGACCCGGCTCTGGAAACACCATATATTTT.

V and J are TRBV5-4 and TRBJ1-6; 8 positions agree with TRBD1. CDR3 length equals 17 residues. Germline-derived CDR1 and CDR2 are SGHNT and YYREEE (reference sequence). The V segment lost 4 bases and the J segment 1 base; nucleotides outside the gene matches: 7. CDR3 sequence reads: CASSPDRGGSYNSPLHF. CDR3 nucleotide sequence: TGTGCCAGCAGCCCCGACAGGGGAGGTTCCTATAATTCACCCCTCCACTTT. Together with reference TRBV5-4 and TRBJ1-6, the CDR3 gives the full variable domain: ETGVTQSPTHLIKTRGQQVTLRCSSQSGHNTVSWYQQALGQGPQFIFQYYREEENGRGNFPPRFSGLQFPNYSSELNVNALELDDSALYLCASSPDRGGSYNSPLHFGNGTRLTVT.

The chain combines TRBV1 with TRBJ2-7; the table's D gene call, TRBD2, was not cross checked with the DNA. TRBV1 is assigned pseudogene status. The CDR3 spans 15 residues. CDR3 coding DNA: TGCACCAGCAGCCAAGATTCCAGCGGGGGTTACGAGCAGTACGTC. Translation: CTSSQDSSGGYEQYV.

The chain is built from TRBV28 and TRBJ2-4; 7 bases match TRBD1. From germline, CDR1 is MDHEN and CDR2 SYDVKM. There are 22 residues in the CDR3. Germline trimming cut 3 bases from V and 6 bases from J; bases unmatched to any gene: 29. CDR3 amino acids: CASSLEGTSPRDRGGEGNIQYF. The CDR3 nucleotides are TGTGCCAGCAGTTTGGAAGGGACATCCCCCCGGGACAGAGGCGGAGAGGGAAACATTCAGTACTTC.

The rearrangement joins TRBV13 to TRBJ1-3; no firm D call. CDR1 is PRHDT and CDR2 is FYEKMQ in the germline V gene (reference sequence). Trimming took 2 bases from V and 0 from J, leaving 5 bases between them. This CDR3 is 14 amino acids long. The chain's CDR3 is CASSLFLSGNTIYF. The CDR3 DNA reads as TGTGCCAGCAGCTTATTCCTCTCTGGAAACACCATATATTTT.

This chain connects TRBV4-1 to TRBJ2-2; tentative D call: TRBD1 (6 bases). This CDR3 has 16 amino acids. The germline CDR1 and CDR2 sequences are MGHRA and YSYEKL. Trimming stripped 6 bases from V and 0 bases from J, with 14 bases between. The CDR3 here is CASRLTGLSNTGELFF. The CDR3 DNA reads as TGCGCCAGCAGGCTTACAGGGTTGTCGAACACCGGGGAGCTGTTTTTT.

The chain employs TRBV20-1 and TRBJ2-4; D is possibly TRBD2 (6 bases). Germline V gives CDR1 DFQATT, CDR2 SNEGSKA (reference sequence). Trimming removed 2 bases from V and 2 bases from J, with 10 bases in between. The CDR3 has 14 residues. CDR3 DNA: TGCAGTGCTAGACCGGAGGGGACCAAAAACATTCAGTACTTC. The encoded protein is CSARPEGTKNIQYF.